This is a list of T cell receptor beta chains from one sample in a study of PD-1 blockade in classical Hodgkin lymphoma. TCRdb keeps only in-frame clones here, not all; method: immunoSEQ multiplex PCR. Of over 70,000 clones listed, roughly 89% were seen once; the top ten hold approximately 22%. Source: peripheral blood mononuclear cells (PBMCs), taken at baseline. The receptor source for this set is a human donor with classical Hodgkin lymphoma. Both conserved end residues are part of each CDR3. The D gene is left open where the match is weak. Not all rows give a size; the values are once, few, many and, for expanded clones, a class.

V	J	D	size	DNA	CDR3
TRBV20-1	TRBJ2-1	-	-	TGCAGTGCTAGTTTGGCTAGCAAGTTCTTC	CSASLASKFF
TRBV19	TRBJ2-7	TRBD2	once	TGTGCCAGTAGCCCGGGACTAGCGGGAGAATGGAGGACCTACGAGCAGTACTTC	CASSPGLAGEWRTYEQYF
TRBV5-1	TRBJ2-6	-	-	TGCGCCAGCAGCTTGGGGGCAGGGGTCGGGGCCAACGTCCTGACTTTC	CASSLGAGVGANVLTF
TRBV6-5	TRBJ1-2	TRBD1	-	TGTGCCATAAGACAGGGTCCGGATTATGGCTACACCTTC	CAIRQGPDYGYTF
TRBV18	TRBJ2-7	-	-	TGTGCCAGCTCACCAAGGCAGGAATCCCGCTACGAGCAGTACTTC	CASSPRQESRYEQYF
TRBV18	TRBJ1-1	-	-	TGTGCCAGCTCACCACCGGGGGGGACTGAAGCTTTCTTT	CASSPPGGTEAFF
TRBV29-1	TRBJ2-7	-	-	TGCAGCGTCGGGCGTCTGGGGGACGAGCAGTACTTC	CSVGRLGDEQYF
TRBV27	TRBJ1-1	TRBD1	-	TGTGCCAGCAGTTTACGGACAGGGCCAATGATGAACACTGAAGCTTTCTTT	CASSLRTGPMMNTEAFF
TRBV15	TRBJ1-3	-	-	TGTGCCACCAGCGTCGTTTACTCTGGAAACACCATATATTTT	CATSVVYSGNTIYF
TRBV19	TRBJ1-1	-	-	TGTGCCACGGGATGGAATTTGATGAACACTGAAGCTTTCTTT	CATGWNLMNTEAFF
TRBV2	TRBJ2-3	-	-	TGTGCCAGCAGTCCGAGCCGGGCCTGGGGAGATACGCAGTATTTT	CASSPSRAWGDTQYF
TRBV5-1	TRBJ2-7	TRBD2	-	TGCGCCAGCAGCTTAGTAGCGGGAGGGCCCTACGAGCAGTACTTC	CASSLVAGGPYEQYF
TRBV5-1	TRBJ2-3	TRBD2	-	TGCGCCAGCAGCTTGGTACTAGCGGGAGGACTATTCACAGATACGCAGTATTTT	CASSLVLAGGLFTDTQYF
TRBV2	TRBJ2-5	-	-	TGTGCCAGCGGGCCACCCCAGGGTGGGAAGACCCAGTACTTC	CASGPPQGGKTQYF
TRBV5-5	TRBJ2-7	TRBD1	-	TGTGCCAGCAGCTTTTTCACCGGGACAGGGGGTGACGAGCAGTACTTC	CASSFFTGTGGDEQYF
TRBV27	TRBJ2-3	-	-	TGTGCCAGCAGTTTGGCCTCAGGAGCTGCAACAGATACGCAGTATTTT	CASSLASGAATDTQYF
TRBV5-1	TRBJ1-4	-	-	TGCGCCAGCAGCTTGGGACACGCAACTAATGAAAAACTGTTTTTT	CASSLGHATNEKLFF
TRBV27	TRBJ2-7	-	-	TGTGCCAGCAGGGATCAGATTGGGTACGAGCAGTACTTC	CASRDQIGYEQYF
TRBV10-2	TRBJ2-4	-	-	TGCGCCAGCAGTGAGACTGACATTCAGTACTTC	CASSETDIQYF
TRBV29-1	TRBJ2-5	-	-	TGCAGCGTTGCTCGTGGTGGGGGTCAAGAGACCCAGTACTTC	CSVARGGGQETQYF
TRBV2	TRBJ1-1	-	once	TGTGCCAGCAGTGATTACTCTGAAGCTTTCTTT	CASSDYSEAFF
TRBV6-5	TRBJ2-2	-	-	TGTGCCAGTAGAACGTACTCGGGCACCGGGGAGCTGTTTTTT	CASRTYSGTGELFF
TRBV7-8	TRBJ1-1	TRBD1	once	TGTGCCAGCAGTTCAGACAGGGGGAACACTGAAGCTTTCTTT	CASSSDRGNTEAFF
TRBV5-1	TRBJ1-3	TRBD1	once	TGCGCCAGCAGCCGTAGGACAGGGGTGGACTCTGGAAACACCATATATTTT	CASSRRTGVDSGNTIYF
TRBV14	TRBJ2-3	TRBD2	-	TGTGCCAGCAGCCAAGGACTAAGGCGGGAGTGGAGCACAGATACGCAGTATTTT	CASSQGLRREWSTDTQYF
TRBV19	TRBJ1-4	-	-	TGTGCCAGTAGTCCCCCTACAGGGATAAGGGATGAAAAACTGTTTTTT	CASSPPTGIRDEKLFF
TRBV10-2	TRBJ2-7	-	-	TGCGCCAGCAGTGAGTCGAGCCAGATCTCCTACGAGCAGTACTTC	CASSESSQISYEQYF
TRBV25-1	TRBJ2-2	TRBD2	once	TGTGCCAGCAGTGAATCGGGTAGCGGGAGTTCCGGGGAGCTGTTTTTT	CASSESGSGSSGELFF
TRBV25-1	TRBJ1-5	TRBD1	-	TGTGCCAGCAGTGAAACAGGGGCGCATCAGCCCCAGCATTTT	CASSETGAHQPQHF
TRBV6-4	TRBJ1-1	-	-	TGTGCCAGCACCAAGAACGGGGACGGGACTGAAGCTTTCTTT	CASTKNGDGTEAFF
TRBV19	TRBJ2-7	-	-	TGTGCCAGTAGTCCCACAGGCCTGAGCTCCTACGAGCAGTACTTC	CASSPTGLSSYEQYF
TRBV9	TRBJ2-7	TRBD2	-	TGTGCCAGCAGCGTAACCCTAGCGGACTACGAGCAGTACTTC	CASSVTLADYEQYF
TRBV27	TRBJ2-3	TRBD2	-	TGTGCCAGCAGAAGGACTAGCGGAACAGATACGCAGTATTTT	CASRRTSGTDTQYF
TRBV9	TRBJ2-7	-	-	TGTGCCAGCAGCAAAGACAGGACTTCCCACGAGCAGTACTTC	CASSKDRTSHEQYF
TRBV4-1	TRBJ2-7	-	-	TGCGCCAGCAGCCAAGCCGAATCCTACGAGCAGTACTTC	CASSQAESYEQYF
TRBV10-3	TRBJ2-1	-	-	TGTGCCATCAGTGTAGGACTGGGGAACTACAATGAGCAGTTCTTC	CAISVGLGNYNEQFF
TRBV19	TRBJ2-7	TRBD2	once	TGTGCCAGTAGTAGGTGGGAACTAGCGGGACCTTACGAGCAGTACTTC	CASSRWELAGPYEQYF
TRBV29-1	TRBJ2-1	TRBD2	once	TGCAGCGTGGAAGGGACTAGCGGGAGCTCCTACAATGAGCAGTTCTTC	CSVEGTSGSSYNEQFF
TRBV6-5	TRBJ1-1	-	-	TGTGCCAGCAGTCCCCGTGAGGAAGAGGAAGCTTTCTTT	CASSPREEEEAFF
TRBV19	TRBJ1-4	-	-	TGTGCCAGTAGGGCGAGGGGCGGCGATAATGAAAAACTGTTTTTT	CASRARGGDNEKLFF
TRBV29-1	TRBJ1-1	-	-	TGCAGCTTCAATCGGGGGCACGCTGAAGCTTTCTTT	CSFNRGHAEAFF
TRBV28	TRBJ2-3	TRBD2	-	TGTGCCAGCAGTTTGACTAGCGGGACCTCTGCAATGAATACGCAGTATTTT	CASSLTSGTSAMNTQYF
TRBV6-1	TRBJ2-7	-	-	TGTGCCAGCAGTGAAGTTCGCAGGGGTTCGGCGCGCGAGCAGTACTTC	CASSEVRRGSAREQYF
TRBV18	TRBJ1-1	TRBD1	-	TGTGCCAGCTCAGTTGAACAGGGGGTAAACACTGAAGCTTTCTTT	CASSVEQGVNTEAFF
TRBV5-1	TRBJ1-3	-	-	TGCGCCAGCAGCTTGGTGGGGGGCTCTGGAAACACCATATATTTT	CASSLVGGSGNTIYF